In this sample, the clone carrying this TCR beta chain turned up many times. This entry belongs to a study of neurological immune-mediated disorders. TCRdb re-called the 5' RACE reads through MiXCR, storing one row per CDR3 protein. The sample yields fewer than 50,000 distinct CDR3 sequences, roughly 15% seen once. The sequencing input was CD4+ T cells from blood. The receptor comes from a woman between 55 and 75 years old with HTLV-1-associated myelopathy (HAM/TSP).

The CDR3 sequence is CASSRGQGLDTQYF. CDR3 coding DNA: TGCGCCAGCAGCAGGGGACAGGGATTAGATACGCAGTATTTT. The chain employs TRBV5-1 and TRBJ2-3, with 9 bases lining up with TRBD1. The V segment lost 4 bases and the J segment 5 bases; nucleotides outside the gene matches: 5. Germline V gives CDR1 SGHRS, CDR2 YFSETQ. The CDR3 has 14 residues.